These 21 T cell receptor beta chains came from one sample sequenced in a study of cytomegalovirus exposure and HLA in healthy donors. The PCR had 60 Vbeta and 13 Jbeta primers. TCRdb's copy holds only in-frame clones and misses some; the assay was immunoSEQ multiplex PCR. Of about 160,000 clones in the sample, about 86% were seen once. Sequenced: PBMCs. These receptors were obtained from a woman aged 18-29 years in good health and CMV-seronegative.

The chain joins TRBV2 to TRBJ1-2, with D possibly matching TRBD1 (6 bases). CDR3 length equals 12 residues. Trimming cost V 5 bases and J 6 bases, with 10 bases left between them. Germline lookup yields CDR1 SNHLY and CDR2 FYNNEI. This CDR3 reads CASSKAGDGYTF. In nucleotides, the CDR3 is TGTGCCAGCAGTAAGGCAGGGGATGGCTACACCTTC.

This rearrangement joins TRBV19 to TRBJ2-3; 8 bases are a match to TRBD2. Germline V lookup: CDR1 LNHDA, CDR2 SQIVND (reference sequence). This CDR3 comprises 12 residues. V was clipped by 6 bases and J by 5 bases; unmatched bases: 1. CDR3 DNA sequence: TGTGCCAGTAGGGGGACTAGAGATACGCAGTATTTT. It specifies CASRGTRDTQYF.

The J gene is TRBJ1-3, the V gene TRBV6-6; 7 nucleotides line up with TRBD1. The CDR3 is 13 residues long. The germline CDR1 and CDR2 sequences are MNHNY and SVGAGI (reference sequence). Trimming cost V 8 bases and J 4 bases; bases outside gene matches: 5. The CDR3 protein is CASLLTGGNTIYF. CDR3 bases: TGTGCCAGCCTCTTGACAGGGGGAAACACCATATATTTT.

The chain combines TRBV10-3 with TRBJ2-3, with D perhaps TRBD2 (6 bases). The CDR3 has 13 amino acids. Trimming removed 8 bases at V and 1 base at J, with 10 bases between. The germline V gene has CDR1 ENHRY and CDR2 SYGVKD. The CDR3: CAIGIAGTDTQYF. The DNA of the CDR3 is TGTGCCATCGGGATAGCGGGCACAGATACGCAGTATTTT.

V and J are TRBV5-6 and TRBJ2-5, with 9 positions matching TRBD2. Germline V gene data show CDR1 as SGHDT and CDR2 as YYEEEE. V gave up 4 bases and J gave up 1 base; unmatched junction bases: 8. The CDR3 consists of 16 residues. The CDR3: CASSPIAGEAQETQYF. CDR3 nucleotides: TGTGCCAGCAGCCCCATAGCGGGGGAGGCCCAAGAGACCCAGTACTTC.

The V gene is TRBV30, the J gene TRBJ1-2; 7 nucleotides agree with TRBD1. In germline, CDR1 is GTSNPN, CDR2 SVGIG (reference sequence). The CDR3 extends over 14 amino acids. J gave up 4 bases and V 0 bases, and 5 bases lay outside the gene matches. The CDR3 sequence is CAWSVLGTAYGYTF. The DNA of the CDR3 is TGTGCCTGGAGTGTACTAGGGACAGCCTATGGCTACACCTTC.

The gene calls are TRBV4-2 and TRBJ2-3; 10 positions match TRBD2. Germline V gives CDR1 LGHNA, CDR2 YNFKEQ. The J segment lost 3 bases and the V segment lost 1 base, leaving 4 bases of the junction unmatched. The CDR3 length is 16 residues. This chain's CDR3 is CASSQVTSGKTDTQYF. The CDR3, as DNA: TGTGCCAGCAGCCAAGTTACTAGCGGGAAGACAGATACGCAGTATTTT.

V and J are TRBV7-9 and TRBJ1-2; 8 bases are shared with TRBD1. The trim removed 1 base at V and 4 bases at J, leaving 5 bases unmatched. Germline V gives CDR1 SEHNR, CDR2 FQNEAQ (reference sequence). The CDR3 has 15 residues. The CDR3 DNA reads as TGTGCCAGCAGCTTAGGGTCGACAGGGGCCTATGGCTACACCTTC. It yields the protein CASSLGSTGAYGYTF.

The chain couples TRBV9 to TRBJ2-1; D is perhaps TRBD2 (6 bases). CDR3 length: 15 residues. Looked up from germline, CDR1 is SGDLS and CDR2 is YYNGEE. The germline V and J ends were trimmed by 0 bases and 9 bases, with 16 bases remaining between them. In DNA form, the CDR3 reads TGTGCCAGCAGCGTAGGGGCTAGCGCATTCGCTGAGCAGTTCTTC. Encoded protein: CASSVGASAFAEQFF. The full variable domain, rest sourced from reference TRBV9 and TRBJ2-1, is DSGVTQTPKHLITATGQRVTLRCSPRSGDLSVYWYQQSLDQGLQFLIQYYNGEERAKGNILERFSAQQFPDLHSELNLSSLELGDSALYFCASSVGASAFAEQFFGPGTRLTVL.

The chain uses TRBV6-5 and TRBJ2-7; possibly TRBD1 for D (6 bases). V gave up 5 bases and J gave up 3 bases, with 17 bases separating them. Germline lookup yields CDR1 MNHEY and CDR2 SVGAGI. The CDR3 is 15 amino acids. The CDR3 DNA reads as TGTGCCAGCAGTGGTTTGGGGCAGGGGTTCTACGAGCAGTACTTC. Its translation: CASSGLGQGFYEQYF.

The CDR3 loop is CASSPLTGEQFF. CDR3 bases: TGTGCCAGCAGCCCTTTAACGGGTGAGCAGTTCTTC. V and J are TRBV5-6 and TRBJ2-1; D is unresolved. Germline loops: CDR1 SGHDT, CDR2 YYEEEE. V was pared by 4 bases and J by 9 bases, with 11 bases between. The CDR3 has 12 amino acids.

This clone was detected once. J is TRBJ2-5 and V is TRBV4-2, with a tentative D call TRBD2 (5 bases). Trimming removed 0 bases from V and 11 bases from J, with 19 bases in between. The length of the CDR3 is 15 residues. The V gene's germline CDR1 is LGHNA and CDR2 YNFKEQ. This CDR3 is CASSQDTGISREQYF. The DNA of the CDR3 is TGTGCCAGCAGCCAAGATACGGGAATTTCGAGAGAGCAGTACTTC.

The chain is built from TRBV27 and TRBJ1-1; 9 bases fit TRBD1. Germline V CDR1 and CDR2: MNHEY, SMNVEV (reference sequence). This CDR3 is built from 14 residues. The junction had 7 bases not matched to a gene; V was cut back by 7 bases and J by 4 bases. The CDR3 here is CASTTTGGRTEAFF. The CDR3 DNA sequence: TGTGCCAGCACAACGACAGGGGGACGCACTGAAGCTTTCTTT.

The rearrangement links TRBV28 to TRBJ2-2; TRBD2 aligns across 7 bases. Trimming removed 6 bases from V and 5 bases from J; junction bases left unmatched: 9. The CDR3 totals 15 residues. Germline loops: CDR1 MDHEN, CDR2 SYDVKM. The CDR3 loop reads CASSPRGVRTGELFF. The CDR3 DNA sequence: TGTGCCAGCAGCCCACGGGGGGTTCGGACCGGGGAGCTGTTTTTT. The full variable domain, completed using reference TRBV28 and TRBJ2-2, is DVKVTQSSRYLVKRTGEKVFLECVQDMDHENMFWYRQDPGLGLRLIYFSYDVKMKEKGDIPEGYSVSREKKERFSLILESASTNQTSMYLCASSPRGVRTGELFFGEGSRLTVL.

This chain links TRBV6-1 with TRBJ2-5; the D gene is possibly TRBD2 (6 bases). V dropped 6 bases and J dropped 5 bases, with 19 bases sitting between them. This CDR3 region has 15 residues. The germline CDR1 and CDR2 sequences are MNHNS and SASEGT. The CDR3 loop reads CASRPDGRMTETQYF. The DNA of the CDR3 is TGTGCCAGCAGACCCGATGGGAGGATGACGGAGACCCAGTACTTC.

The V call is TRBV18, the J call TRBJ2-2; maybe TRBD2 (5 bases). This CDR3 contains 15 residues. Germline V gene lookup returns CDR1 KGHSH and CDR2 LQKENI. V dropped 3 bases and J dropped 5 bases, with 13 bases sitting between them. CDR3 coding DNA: TGTGCCAGCTCACCGAGGGAGATAGAGACCGGGGAGCTGTTTTTT. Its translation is CASSPREIETGELFF.

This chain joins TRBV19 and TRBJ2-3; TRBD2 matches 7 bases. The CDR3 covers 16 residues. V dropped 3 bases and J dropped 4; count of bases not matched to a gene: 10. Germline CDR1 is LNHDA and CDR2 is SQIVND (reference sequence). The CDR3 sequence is CASSMVQGLGSDTQYF. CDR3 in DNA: TGTGCCAGTAGTATGGTCCAAGGACTAGGGTCAGATACGCAGTATTTT.

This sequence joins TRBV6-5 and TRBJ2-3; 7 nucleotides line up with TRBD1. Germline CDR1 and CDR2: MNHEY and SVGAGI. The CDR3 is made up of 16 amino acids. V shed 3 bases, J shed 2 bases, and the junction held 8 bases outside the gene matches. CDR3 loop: CASSYQSGGVTDTQYF. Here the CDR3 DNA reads TGTGCCAGCAGTTATCAATCAGGGGGAGTCACAGATACGCAGTATTTT.

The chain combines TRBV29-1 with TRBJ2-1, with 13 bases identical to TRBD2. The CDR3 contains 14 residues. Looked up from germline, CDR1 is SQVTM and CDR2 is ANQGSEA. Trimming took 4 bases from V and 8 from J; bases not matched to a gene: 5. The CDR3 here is CSVAGTSGTYEQFF. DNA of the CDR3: TGCAGCGTTGCCGGGACTAGCGGGACCTATGAGCAGTTCTTC.

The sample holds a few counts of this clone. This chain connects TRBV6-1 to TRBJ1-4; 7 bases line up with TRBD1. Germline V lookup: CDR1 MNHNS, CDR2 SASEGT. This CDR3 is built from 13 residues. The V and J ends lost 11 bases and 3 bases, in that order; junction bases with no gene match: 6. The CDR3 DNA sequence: TGTGCCGGCGGGGGGACAGCTAATGAAAAACTGTTTTTT. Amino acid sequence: CAGGGTANEKLFF.

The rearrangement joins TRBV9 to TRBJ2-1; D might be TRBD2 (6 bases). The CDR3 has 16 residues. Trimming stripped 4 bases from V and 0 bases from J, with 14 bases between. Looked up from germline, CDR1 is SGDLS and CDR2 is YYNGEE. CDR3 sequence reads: CASSPTGDSSYNEQFF. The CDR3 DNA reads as TGTGCCAGCAGCCCTACGGGGGATAGCTCCTACAATGAGCAGTTCTTC.